This T cell receptor beta chain was sequenced in a study of identical twins. This clonotype appeared many times. Its antigen remains unknown. There are 15 residues in the CDR3. Trimming cost V 1 base and J 7 bases, with 16 bases left between them. MiXCR, applied by TCRdb to the 5' RACE reads, yields one record per CDR3 protein. The sample has 450,000 to 650,000 distinct CDR3 sequences, 9.5% to 10% seen once. Study-wide findings and caveats: High-abundance cord blood beta clonotypes had fewer insertions; memory repertoires showed none.

These data also featured in a second study, about yellow fever vaccine responses in identical twins.

The sequenced sample was PBMCs. This chain uses TRBV12-3 or TRBV12-4 with TRBJ1-1, with D possibly being TRBD1 (6 bases). The origin of this receptor is a woman in her late teens or twenties in good health. CDR3 DNA sequence: TGTGCCAGCAGTTTAGAGTGGGGGCTGGGTAATGAAGCTTTCTTT. This translates into CASSLEWGLGNEAFF.